This passage covers 10 T cell receptor beta chains from one sample sequenced in a study of blood T cell repertoires in COVID-19. Generated by immunoSEQ multiplex PCR, the TCRdb table keeps only in-frame clones and is missing some. In the table there are roughly 140,000 clones, approximately 80% of which are singletons. The sequenced material came from PBMCs or T cells enriched from blood (not recorded which). The receptors stem from a man aged 50 to 59 in a cohort exposed to, infected with or recovered from COVID-19 (not recorded which).

V gene TRBV4-3 combines with J gene TRBJ2-2; TRBD2 is a possible D gene (6 bases). This CDR3 has 15 amino acids. The V end lost 0 bases, the J end lost 7 bases, and 12 bases lay between the germline ends. Germline-derived CDR1 and CDR2 are LGHNA and YSLEER. Here the CDR3 DNA reads TGCGCCAGCAGCCAAGATCGGTGGGGGGTCGGGGAGCTGTTTTTT. Translation gives CASSQDRWGVGELFF.

Only a few counts were recorded for this clone. The CDR3 reads CASGQTRGTGELFF. The CDR3 coding sequence is TGTGCCAGCGGACAGACCCGTGGCACCGGGGAGCTGTTTTTT. This chain connects TRBV6-5 to TRBJ2-2; weak D call: TRBD1 (6 bases). Germline assignment: CDR1 MNHEY and CDR2 SVGAGI. This CDR3 region has 14 residues. The V end lost 8 bases, the J end lost 4 bases, and 14 bases lay between the germline ends.

The CDR3 loop is CASSTQGDFQNIQYF. CDR3 nucleotides: TGTGCCAGCTCCACCCAGGGGGACTTTCAAAACATTCAGTACTTC. This chain links TRBV6-6 with TRBJ2-4; D is possibly TRBD1 (7 bases). Trimming removed 8 bases at V and 5 bases at J, with 19 bases between. Germline assignment: CDR1 MNHNY and CDR2 SVGAGI (reference sequence). The CDR3 has 15 amino acids.

The rearrangement uses TRBV28 and TRBJ1-6, with TRBD1 identical over 8 bases. The V and J ends lost 7 bases and 2 bases, in that order; junction bases with no gene match: 4. CDR3 length equals 15 residues. Germline loops: CDR1 MDHEN, CDR2 SYDVKM. The CDR3 loop is CASIAGGPYNSPLHF. CDR3 in DNA: TGTGCCAGCATCGCAGGGGGCCCCTATAATTCACCCCTCCACTTT.

The chain combines TRBV19 with TRBJ2-1; D perhaps matches TRBD2 (6 bases). Germline V gene sequence: CDR1 LNHDA, CDR2 SQIVND (reference sequence). V lost 0 bases, J lost 2 bases, and 11 bases lay in between. This CDR3 spans 16 amino acids. The DNA of the CDR3 is TGTGCCAGTAGTATAGACGGGACTGGGCCCTACAATGAGCAGTTCTTC. This codes for CASSIDGTGPYNEQFF.

The V call is TRBV10-3, the J call TRBJ2-5; tentative D call: TRBD2 (7 bases). Germline CDR1 reads ENHRY; CDR2 reads SYGVKD. Deletions cut 0 bases from V and 8 bases from J, with 22 bases between. The CDR3 extends over 17 amino acids. In DNA, the CDR3 is TGTGCCATCAGTGAGTCGTTCGGGGGCGGGGGCCCCCAAACCCAGTACTTC. Translating gives CAISESFGGGGPQTQYF.

The chain is built from TRBV5-1 and TRBJ2-7; no reliable D call. V was clipped by 3 bases and J by 3 bases, with 10 bases between them. CDR3 length: 13 residues. Germline loops: CDR1 SGHRS, CDR2 YFSETQ. CDR3 coding DNA: TGCGCCAGCAGCTACCACAACAGCTACGAGCAGTACTTC. Protein product: CASSYHNSYEQYF. Full variable domain (missing parts from reference TRBV5-1 and TRBJ2-7): KAGVTQTPRYLIKTRGQQVTLSCSPISGHRSVSWYQQTPGQGLQFLFEYFSETQRNKGNFPGRFSGRQFSNSRSEMNVSTLELGDSALYLCASSYHNSYEQYFGPGTRLTVT.

The gene calls are TRBV5-1 and TRBJ1-3; D gene uncertain. Trimming removed 6 bases at V and 0 bases at J, with 13 bases between. Germline V lookup: CDR1 SGHRS, CDR2 YFSETQ. CDR3 length: 15 amino acids. The chain's CDR3 is CASTPDGDSGNTIYF. The CDR3 DNA follows: TGCGCCAGCACCCCCGACGGGGACTCTGGAAACACCATATATTTT.

J is TRBJ1-1 and V is TRBV28; weak D call: TRBD1 (6 bases). V was cut by 2 bases and J by 1 base, with 8 bases left in between. Per the germline V gene, CDR1 is MDHEN and CDR2 is SYDVKM. The CDR3 runs 14 residues. The CDR3 reads CASSLPTGNTEAFF. Written as DNA, the CDR3 is TGTGCCAGCAGTTTACCGACAGGGAACACTGAAGCTTTCTTT.

This chain connects TRBV27 to TRBJ1-2; D is possibly TRBD1 (6 bases). The CDR3 is 14 amino acids. Trimming left V 10 bases short and J 4 bases short, with 19 bases between. In germline, CDR1 is MNHEY, CDR2 SMNVEV (reference sequence). CDR3 sequence: CATKSGGLGYGYTF. The CDR3 DNA is TGTGCCACCAAATCCGGGGGGCTCGGCTATGGCTACACCTTC.